Reported below is one T cell receptor beta chain. Germline loops: CDR1 GTSNPN, CDR2 SVGIG (reference sequence). The V and J ends lost 2 bases and 6 bases respectively, with 22 bases between them. The CDR3 extends over 16 amino acids. The source of the sample is a study of blood T cell repertoires in COVID-19. Looking at the study overall: The origin of the acute and convalescent COVID-19 samples was the United States, Italy and Spain. The analysed material was cDNA or gDNA that came from T cells, B-cell-depleted T cells, or PBMCs.

Clones were read by immunoSEQ multiplex PCR, and TCRdb kept only the in-frame ones, dropping some. The data show about 26,000 clones, around nine tenths seen once. The sample was peripheral blood. This sequence was found in a man between 65 and 85 years old with active COVID-19. The chain recombines TRBV30 with TRBJ1-2; D call uncertain. DNA of the CDR3: TGTGCCTGGAGTTGGGCCTTTATTCCCTCAACCCATGGCTACACCTTC. Protein sequence: CAWSWAFIPSTHGYTF.